This T cell receptor (beta chain) was profiled in a study of T-cell memory formation after mild COVID-19. Findings and limits, study-wide: Chiefly within CM and EM were the contracting CD4+ clones; CD8+ ones were within EMRA.

For this clonotype: Its target is not known.

Via MiXCR, TCRdb re-called the 5' RACE reads, giving one row per CDR3 protein. The sample lists roughly 480,000 distinct CDR3 sequences; approximately 23% were seen once. The germline V and J ends were trimmed by 3 bases and 9 bases, with 16 bases remaining between them. The CDR3 has 14 amino acids. CDR1 and CDR2 from the germline V gene are SGHRS and YFSETQ. This chain connects TRBV5-1 to TRBJ2-1; possibly TRBD1 for D (5 bases). This TCR derives from an adult woman who had mild COVID-19 (a few samples of this study predate the infection). Cell type and time point are not known. The sequencing input was PBMCs or a T cell subset sorted from them (not recorded which). Here the CDR3 reads CASSSREVTGEQFF. CDR3 DNA sequence: TGCGCCAGCAGCTCCAGGGAAGTCACGGGTGAGCAGTTCTTC.